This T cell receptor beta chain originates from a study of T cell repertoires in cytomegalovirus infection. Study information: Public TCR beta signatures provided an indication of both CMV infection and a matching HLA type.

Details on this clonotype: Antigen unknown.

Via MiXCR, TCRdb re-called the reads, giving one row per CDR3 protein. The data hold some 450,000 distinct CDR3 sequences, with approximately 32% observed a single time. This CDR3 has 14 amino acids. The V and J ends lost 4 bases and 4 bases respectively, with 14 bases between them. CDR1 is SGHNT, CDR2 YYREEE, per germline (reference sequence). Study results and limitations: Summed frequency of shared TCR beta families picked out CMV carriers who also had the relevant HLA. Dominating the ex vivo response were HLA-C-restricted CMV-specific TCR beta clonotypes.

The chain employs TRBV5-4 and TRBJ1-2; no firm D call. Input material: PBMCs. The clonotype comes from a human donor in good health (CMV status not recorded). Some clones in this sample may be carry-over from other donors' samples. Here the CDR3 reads CASSPSGEIYGYTF. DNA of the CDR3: TGTGCCAGCAGCCCATCGGGTGAGATCTATGGCTACACCTTC. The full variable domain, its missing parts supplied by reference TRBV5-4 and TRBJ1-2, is ETGVTQSPTHLIKTRGQQVTLRCSSQSGHNTVSWYQQALGQGPQFIFQYYREEENGRGNFPPRFSGLQFPNYSSELNVNALELDDSALYLCASSPSGEIYGYTFGSGTRLTVV.